One sample yielded the 26 T cell receptor beta chains listed below, sequenced in a study of blood T cell repertoires in COVID-19. Repertoires were generated with immunoSEQ multiplex PCR, while TCRdb's copy carries only in-frame clones and drops some. The sample carries more than 85,000 clones, 84% recorded once. Sequencing input: peripheral blood. The receptors stem from a man aged 40-49 years with active or convalescent COVID-19.

The chain uses TRBV3-1 (or the pseudogene TRBV3-2) and TRBJ2-7; TRBD1 aligns across 8 bases. Germline V gene sequence: CDR1 LGHDT, CDR2 YNNKEL (reference sequence). This CDR3 spans 15 amino acids. Trimming took 5 bases from V and 2 from J; bases not matched to a gene: 8. The CDR3 DNA reads TGTGCCAGCAGCAAACCCGGGACAGGAACCTACGAGCAGTACTTC. Amino acid sequence: CASSKPGTGTYEQYF.

V and J are TRBV12-3 or TRBV12-4 and TRBJ2-2; D may be TRBD1 (6 bases). The CDR3 contains 13 residues. Trimming pared 6 bases from V and 4 bases from J, leaving 9 bases between. CDR3 loop: CASRLQGTGELFF. The CDR3 DNA sequence: TGTGCCAGCAGGCTACAGGGCACCGGGGAGCTGTTTTTT.

The DNA for the CDR3 is TGTGCCAGCAGCTTAGGACAGATGAACACTGAAGCTTTCTTT. This encodes CASSLGQMNTEAFF. J is TRBJ1-1 and V is TRBV9, with D maybe TRBD1 (6 bases). This CDR3 is built from 14 residues. Trimming shortened V by 4 bases and J by 0 bases, and 10 bases separated the two germline ends. Germline V CDR1 and CDR2: SGDLS, YYNGEE.

J is TRBJ2-1 and V is TRBV11-3, with TRBD1 identical over 7 bases. The V segment lost 8 bases and the J segment 11 bases; nucleotides outside the gene matches: 9. This CDR3 spans 12 amino acids. Germline V gene data show CDR1 as SGHNT and CDR2 as YENEEA. Written as DNA, the CDR3 is TGTGCCAGCCAAAAAGGGACAGACAAGCAGTTCTTC. This sequence encodes CASQKGTDKQFF.

The chain employs TRBV18 and TRBJ1-4; D is uncertain. The germline V gene encodes CDR1 KGHSH and CDR2 LQKENI. With 4 bases removed from V and 6 bases from J, the gap between germline ends came to 6 bases. The CDR3 length is 12 residues. CDR3 DNA: TGTGCCAGCTCACTTCGGGATGAAAAACTGTTTTTT. Its translation: CASSLRDEKLFF.

The chain has TRBV6-5 and TRBJ1-6; the D gene is possibly TRBD1 (5 bases). Germline loops: CDR1 MNHEY, CDR2 SVGAGI. Trimming took off 7 bases at V and 1 base at J, with 11 bases between the two ends. The CDR3 totals 15 residues. The chain's CDR3 is CASNRQQSYNSPLHF. The CDR3 nucleotides are TGTGCCAGCAATCGACAGCAATCCTATAATTCACCCCTCCACTTT.

The chain uses TRBV6-2 or TRBV6-3 and TRBJ2-7; possible D gene TRBD2, 6 bases. Germline values: CDR1 MNHEY, CDR2 SVGEGT. The CDR3 consists of 15 residues. The germline V and J ends were trimmed by 2 bases and 7 bases, with 18 bases remaining between them. CDR3 sequence reads: CASSYGGKVTREQYF. For the CDR3, the DNA is TGTGCCAGCAGTTACGGGGGGAAGGTTACGAGAGAGCAGTACTTC.

This clone was recorded once. DNA of the CDR3: TGTGCCAGTAGTATCCTCAATTCACCCCTCCACTTT. Translating it yields CASSILNSPLHF. The rearrangement joins TRBV19 to TRBJ1-6; the D is unclear. V lost 3 bases and J 7 bases, leaving 4 bases between the germline ends. The CDR3 sequence is 12 residues long. CDR1 and CDR2 (germline): LNHDA, SQIVND (reference sequence).

This clone occurred a few times. The genes are TRBV9 and TRBJ1-6; D is uncertain. V was trimmed by 0 bases and J by 5 bases, leaving 12 bases between them. Germline V CDR1 and CDR2: SGDLS, YYNGEE. The CDR3 sequence is 16 residues long. For the CDR3, the DNA is TGTGCCAGCAGCGTAGACCATTCAACGGATAATTCACCCCTCCACTTT. Its translation is CASSVDHSTDNSPLHF.

This sequence joins TRBV6-5 and TRBJ1-3; no clear D. The CDR3 loop spans 13 amino acids. The V and J ends lost 4 bases and 7 bases respectively, with 11 bases between them. CDR1 is MNHEY and CDR2 is SVGAGI in the germline V gene. CDR3 DNA: TGTGCCAGCAGTTTCGGGATAAGGAACACCATATATTTT. It yields the protein CASSFGIRNTIYF.

V is TRBV30 and J is TRBJ2-7; 7 bases align to TRBD1. The V gene end was trimmed by 4 bases and the J gene end by 6 bases; junction bases not matched to a gene: 6. The CDR3 has 12 residues. In germline, CDR1 is GTSNPN, CDR2 SVGIG (reference sequence). The CDR3 sequence is CAWTLHRGEQYF. In DNA form, the CDR3 reads TGTGCCTGGACCCTTCACAGGGGCGAGCAGTACTTC.

The gene calls are TRBV6-1 and TRBJ1-5; a weak D match, TRBD1 (5 bases). Germline V gene sequence: CDR1 MNHNS, CDR2 SASEGT. This CDR3 has 12 residues. The V end lost 2 bases, the J end lost 11 bases, and 10 bases lay between the germline ends. In DNA form, the CDR3 reads TGTGCCAGCAGTGAAAGGGGTTCGGCCCAGCATTTT. This sequence encodes CASSERGSAQHF.

The CDR3 loop reads CASSLFRGTEAFF. CDR3 bases: TGTGCCAGCAGCCTTTTTCGGGGCACTGAAGCTTTCTTT. This chain connects TRBV7-8 to TRBJ1-1; no firm D call. The germline gives CDR1 SGHVS, CDR2 FQNEAQ. The CDR3 has 13 residues. V gave up 5 bases and J gave up 4 bases, with 11 bases separating them. Full variable domain (remainder filled in from reference TRBV7-8 and TRBJ1-1): GAGVSQSPRYKVAKRGQDVALRCDPISGHVSLFWYQQALGQGPEFLTYFQNEAQLDKSGLPSDRFFAERPEGSVSTLKIQRTQQEDSAVYLCASSLFRGTEAFFGQGTRLTVV.

V usage is TRBV7-3 and J usage is TRBJ2-2, with a possible D match to TRBD1 (6 bases). The CDR3 runs to 15 residues. Germline V gives CDR1 SGHTA, CDR2 FQGTGA. Trimming took off 3 bases at V and 3 bases at J, with 11 bases between the two ends. CDR3 bases: TGTGCCAGCAGCTTCGCAGGGGTGGACACCGGGGAGCTGTTTTTT. This codes for CASSFAGVDTGELFF.

The chain is built from TRBV7-3 and TRBJ2-1; maybe TRBD1 (6 bases). Trimming pared 4 bases from V and 1 base from J, leaving 17 bases between. CDR3 length: 17 residues. Germline CDR1 reads SGHTA; CDR2 reads FQGTGA. CDR3 coding DNA: TGTGCCAGCAGCTCCCAGATAGGGGGAGAATCCTACAATGAGCAGTTCTTC. It translates to CASSSQIGGESYNEQFF.

This chain links TRBV6-5 with TRBJ1-6; 7 bases are a match to TRBD1. The V gene end was trimmed by 6 bases and the J gene end by 5 bases; junction bases not matched to a gene: 1. Germline V gene lookup returns CDR1 MNHEY and CDR2 SVGAGI. CDR3 length: 13 amino acids. This CDR3 is CASRGQNNSPLHF. The CDR3 bases are TGTGCCAGCAGGGGACAGAATAATTCACCCCTCCACTTT.

This clone was observed a single time. V usage is TRBV19 and J usage is TRBJ1-2; D uncertain. The germline V gene has CDR1 LNHDA and CDR2 SQIVND (reference sequence). This CDR3 has 14 amino acids. The V and J ends lost 3 bases and 2 bases respectively, with 10 bases between them. Written as DNA, the CDR3 is TGTGCCAGTAGTATTCCCAGGAAAAACTATGGCTACACCTTC. Its translation: CASSIPRKNYGYTF.

The chain recombines TRBV5-5 with TRBJ1-3; no definite D call. The germline V gene encodes CDR1 SGHKS and CDR2 YYEKEE (reference sequence). The CDR3 contains 17 residues. V lost 4 bases and J lost 2, with 19 bases in between. The CDR3, as DNA: TGTGCCAGCAGCAGTAGCCCCCCGGGATCTACTGGAAACACCATATATTTT. It specifies CASSSSPPGSTGNTIYF.

The rearrangement joins TRBV5-1 to TRBJ1-4; tentatively, D is TRBD1 (6 bases). Germline values: CDR1 SGHRS, CDR2 YFSETQ. V was clipped by 8 bases and J by 6 bases, with 14 bases between them. The CDR3 sequence is 13 residues long. CDR3 sequence (DNA): TGCGCCAGGACCGGGGGGGCGTATGAAAAACTGTTTTTT. It codes for CARTGGAYEKLFF.

The rearrangement uses TRBV5-4 and TRBJ1-1; D not certain. The CDR3 extends over 13 amino acids. Germline V gene lookup returns CDR1 SGHNT and CDR2 YYREEE (reference sequence). The V end was cut by 5 bases, the J end by 0 bases, with 8 bases between. DNA for the CDR3: TGTGCCAGCAGGGGCAGTATGAACACTGAAGCTTTCTTT. This encodes CASRGSMNTEAFF.

The chain is built from TRBV2 and TRBJ2-7, with a weak D call TRBD2 (6 bases). From germline, CDR1 is SNHLY and CDR2 FYNNEI. Trimming removed 2 bases at V and 7 bases at J, with 12 bases between. The CDR3 length is 13 residues. The CDR3 DNA reads as TGTGCCAGCAGTGAATCCGGGGCGGGAGAGCAGTACTTC. It translates to CASSESGAGEQYF.

The chain links TRBV2 to TRBJ2-3; no firm D call. Per germline, CDR1 SNHLY and CDR2 FYNNEI. This CDR3 region has 11 residues. The V end was cut by 6 bases, the J end by 5 bases, with 6 bases between. The CDR3 DNA reads as TGTGCCAGCAGGCTAGGAGATACGCAGTATTTT. Translation gives CASRLGDTQYF.

In its sample, this clone was seen once. The chain combines TRBV7-2 with TRBJ2-7, with D uncertain. Between the trimmed V and J ends, which lost 5 bases and 5 bases, there was a span of 13 bases. The germline gives CDR1 SGHTA, CDR2 FQGNSA. The length of the CDR3 is 13 residues. This CDR3 is CASSAASWDEQYF. In nucleotides, the CDR3 is TGTGCCAGCAGCGCGGCTTCGTGGGACGAGCAGTACTTC.

The chain employs TRBV2 and TRBJ1-1; weak D call: TRBD1 (6 bases). From germline, CDR1 is SNHLY and CDR2 FYNNEI. Trimming removed 6 bases at V and 6 bases at J, with 14 bases between. The CDR3 is 13 residues long. CDR3 protein: CASRDTGFPEAFF. CDR3 coding DNA: TGTGCCAGCAGGGATACAGGGTTCCCTGAAGCTTTCTTT.

This clone was picked up a small number of times. This chain joins TRBV7-2 and TRBJ2-7; unclear D gene. Germline assignment: CDR1 SGHTA and CDR2 FQGNSA. The CDR3 loop spans 14 amino acids. V was clipped by 2 bases and J by 5 bases, with 13 bases between them. The CDR3 protein is CASSLFPGTHEQYF. The CDR3 coding sequence is TGTGCCAGCAGCTTATTCCCGGGTACCCACGAGCAGTACTTC.

The chain combines TRBV7-8 with TRBJ1-2, with D possibly TRBD1 on 5 matching bases. Trimming left V 0 bases short and J 0 bases short, with 14 bases between. The CDR3 runs 17 residues. Germline CDR1 and CDR2: SGHVS and FQNEAQ. CDR3 nucleotide sequence: TGTGCCAGCAGCTTAGCCGGGACTCCAAAAGCTAACTATGGCTACACCTTC. It yields the protein CASSLAGTPKANYGYTF.